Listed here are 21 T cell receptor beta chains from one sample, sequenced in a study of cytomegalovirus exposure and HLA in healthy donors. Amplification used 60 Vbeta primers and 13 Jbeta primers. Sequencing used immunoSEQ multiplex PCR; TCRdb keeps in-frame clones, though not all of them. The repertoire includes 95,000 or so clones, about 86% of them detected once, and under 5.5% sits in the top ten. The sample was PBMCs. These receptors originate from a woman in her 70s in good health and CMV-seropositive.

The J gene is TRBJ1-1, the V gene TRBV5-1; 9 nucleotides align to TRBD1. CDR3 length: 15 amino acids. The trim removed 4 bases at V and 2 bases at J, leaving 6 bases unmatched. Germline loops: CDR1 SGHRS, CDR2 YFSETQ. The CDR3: CASSQQGQGNTEAFF. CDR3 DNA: TGCGCCAGCAGCCAACAGGGACAGGGAAACACTGAAGCTTTCTTT.

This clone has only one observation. Here the CDR3 DNA reads TGTGCCAGCAGTTCCTTCCGGGACAGGGGGCCCAATGAGCAGTTCTTC. It codes for CASSSFRDRGPNEQFF. The rearrangement links TRBV6-5 to TRBJ2-1; TRBD1 matches 12 bases. This CDR3 comprises 16 residues. With V trimmed by 4 bases and J by 6 bases, 7 bases remained unmatched. CDR1 and CDR2 (germline): MNHEY, SVGAGI.

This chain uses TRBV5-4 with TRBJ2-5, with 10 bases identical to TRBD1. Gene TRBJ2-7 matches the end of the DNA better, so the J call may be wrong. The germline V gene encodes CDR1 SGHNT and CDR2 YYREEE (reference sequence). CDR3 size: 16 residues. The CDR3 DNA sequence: TGTGCCAGCAGCTTGGGGACAGGGGGGATTTCTTACGAGCAGTACTTC. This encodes CASSLGTGGISYEQYF.

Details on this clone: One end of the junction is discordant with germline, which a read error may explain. The CDR3 coding sequence is TGTGCTAGCAGCTTAGCTTCGGGTCTGAACACCGGGGAGCTGTTTTTT. It yields the protein CASSLASGLNTGELFF. The chain employs TRBV7-7 and TRBJ2-2; no clear D. The CDR3 has 16 residues. Germline CDR1 is SSHAT and CDR2 is FNYEAQ (reference sequence).

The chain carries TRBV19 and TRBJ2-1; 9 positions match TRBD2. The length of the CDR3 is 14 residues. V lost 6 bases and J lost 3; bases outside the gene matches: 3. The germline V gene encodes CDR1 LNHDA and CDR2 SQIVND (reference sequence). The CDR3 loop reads CASSETSGYNEQFF. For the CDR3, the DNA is TGTGCCAGTAGCGAGACTAGCGGCTACAATGAGCAGTTCTTC.

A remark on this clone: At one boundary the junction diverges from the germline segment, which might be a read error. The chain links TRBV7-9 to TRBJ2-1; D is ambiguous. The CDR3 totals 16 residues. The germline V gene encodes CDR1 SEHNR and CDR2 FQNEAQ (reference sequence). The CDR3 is CSSSLVLGPNYNEQFF. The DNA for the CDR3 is TGTTCCAGCAGCTTAGTACTGGGCCCAAACTACAATGAGCAGTTCTTC.

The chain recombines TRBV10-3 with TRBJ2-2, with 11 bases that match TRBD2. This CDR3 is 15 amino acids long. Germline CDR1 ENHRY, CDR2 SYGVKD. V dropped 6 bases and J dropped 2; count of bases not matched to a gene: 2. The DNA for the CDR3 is TGTGCCATCAGGGGGACTAGCGGCAACACCGGGGAGCTGTTTTTT. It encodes CAIRGTSGNTGELFF.

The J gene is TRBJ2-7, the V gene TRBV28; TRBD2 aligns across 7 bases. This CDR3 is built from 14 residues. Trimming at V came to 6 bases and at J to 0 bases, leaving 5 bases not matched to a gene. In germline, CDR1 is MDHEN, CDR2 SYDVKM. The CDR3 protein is CASRAGTNSYEQYF. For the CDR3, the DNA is TGTGCCAGCAGAGCCGGGACTAACTCCTACGAGCAGTACTTC.

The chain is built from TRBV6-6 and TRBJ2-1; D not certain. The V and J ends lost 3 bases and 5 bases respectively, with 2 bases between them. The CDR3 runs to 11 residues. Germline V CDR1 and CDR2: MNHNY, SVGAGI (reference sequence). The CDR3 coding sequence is TGTGCCAGCAGTTATAACAATGAGCAGTTCTTC. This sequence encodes CASSYNNEQFF.

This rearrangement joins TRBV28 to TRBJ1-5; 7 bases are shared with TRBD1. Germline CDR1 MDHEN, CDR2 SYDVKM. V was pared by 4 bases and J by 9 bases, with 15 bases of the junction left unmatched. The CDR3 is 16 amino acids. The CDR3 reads CASSYITRDSLGPQHF. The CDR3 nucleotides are TGTGCCAGCAGTTACATTACCCGGGACAGCTTAGGGCCCCAGCATTTT.

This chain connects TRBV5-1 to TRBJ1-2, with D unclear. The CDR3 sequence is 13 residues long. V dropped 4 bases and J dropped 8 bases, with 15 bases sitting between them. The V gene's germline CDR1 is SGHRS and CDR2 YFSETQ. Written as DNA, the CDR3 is TGCGCCAGCAGCCAGGAGGACGGACGGGGCTACACCTTC. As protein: CASSQEDGRGYTF.

CDR3: CASSSAWEAQYF. The CDR3 DNA reads TGTGCCAGCAGCTCAGCTTGGGAGGCGCAGTATTTT. The chain recombines TRBV28 with TRBJ2-3; perhaps TRBD2 as D (6 bases). V shed 6 bases and J shed 10 bases, with 14 bases lying between them. Germline lookup yields CDR1 MDHEN and CDR2 SYDVKM. This CDR3 is built from 12 residues.

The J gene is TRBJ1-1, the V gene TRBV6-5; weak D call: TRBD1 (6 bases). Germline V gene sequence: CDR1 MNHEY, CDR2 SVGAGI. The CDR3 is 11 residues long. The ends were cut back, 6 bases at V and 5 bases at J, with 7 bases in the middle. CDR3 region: CASRDRTEAFF. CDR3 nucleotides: TGTGCCAGCAGGGACAGAACTGAAGCTTTCTTT.

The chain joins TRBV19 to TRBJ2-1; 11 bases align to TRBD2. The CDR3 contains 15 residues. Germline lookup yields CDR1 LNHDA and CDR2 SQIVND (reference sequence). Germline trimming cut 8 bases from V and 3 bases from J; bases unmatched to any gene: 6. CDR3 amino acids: CASSVGTSGYNEQFF. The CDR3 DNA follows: TGTGCCAGTTCAGTCGGGACTAGCGGCTACAATGAGCAGTTCTTC. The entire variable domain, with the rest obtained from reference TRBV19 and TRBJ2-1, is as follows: DGGITQSPKYLFRKEGQNVTLSCEQNLNHDAMYWYRQDPGQGLRLIYYSQIVNDFQKGDIAEGYSVSREKKESFPLTVTSAQKNPTAFYLCASSVGTSGYNEQFFGPGTRLTVL.

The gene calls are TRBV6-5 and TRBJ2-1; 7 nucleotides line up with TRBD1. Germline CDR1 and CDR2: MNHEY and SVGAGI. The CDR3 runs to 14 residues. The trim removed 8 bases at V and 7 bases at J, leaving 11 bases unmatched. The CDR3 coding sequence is TGTGCCAGCGCACGGAGGCAGGGGGATAATGAGCAGTTCTTC. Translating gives CASARRQGDNEQFF.

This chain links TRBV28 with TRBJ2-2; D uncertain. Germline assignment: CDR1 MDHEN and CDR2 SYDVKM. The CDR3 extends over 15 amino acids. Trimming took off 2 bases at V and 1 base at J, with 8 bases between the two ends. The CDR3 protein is CASSLMYRNTGELFF. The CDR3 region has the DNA TGTGCCAGCAGTTTAATGTACAGGAACACCGGGGAGCTGTTTTTT.

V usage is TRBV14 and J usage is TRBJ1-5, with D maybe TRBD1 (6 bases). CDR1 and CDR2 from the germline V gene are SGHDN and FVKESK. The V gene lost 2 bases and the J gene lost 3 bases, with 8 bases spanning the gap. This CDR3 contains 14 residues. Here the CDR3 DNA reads TGTGCCAGCAGCCAATCAGGGGTCAATCAGCCCCAGCATTTT. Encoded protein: CASSQSGVNQPQHF.

The CDR3 region has the DNA TGTGCCAGCCTTCCACAAAGCTCCTACGAGCAGTACTTC. The encoded protein is CASLPQSSYEQYF. The rearrangement joins TRBV27 to TRBJ2-7; D gene unclear. This CDR3 is built from 13 residues. The germline CDR1 and CDR2 sequences are MNHEY and SMNVEV (reference sequence). With 8 bases removed from V and 0 bases from J, the gap between germline ends came to 11 bases.

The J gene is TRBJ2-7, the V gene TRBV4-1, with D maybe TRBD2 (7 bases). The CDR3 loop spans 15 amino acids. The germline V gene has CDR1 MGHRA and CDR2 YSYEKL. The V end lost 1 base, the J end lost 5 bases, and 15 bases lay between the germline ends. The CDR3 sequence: CASSQGGGRDNEQYF. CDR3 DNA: TGCGCCAGCAGCCAAGGGGGGGGGCGGGATAACGAGCAGTACTTC.

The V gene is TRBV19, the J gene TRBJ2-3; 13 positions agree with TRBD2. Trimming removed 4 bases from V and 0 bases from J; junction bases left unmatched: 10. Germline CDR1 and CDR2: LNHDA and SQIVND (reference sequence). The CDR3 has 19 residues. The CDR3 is CASSRKLAGGVTSTDTQYF. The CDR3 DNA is TGTGCCAGTAGTAGGAAACTAGCGGGAGGGGTAACTAGCACAGATACGCAGTATTTT. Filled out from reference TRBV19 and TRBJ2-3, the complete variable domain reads DGGITQSPKYLFRKEGQNVTLSCEQNLNHDAMYWYRQDPGQGLRLIYYSQIVNDFQKGDIAEGYSVSREKKESFPLTVTSAQKNPTAFYLCASSRKLAGGVTSTDTQYFGPGTRLTVL.

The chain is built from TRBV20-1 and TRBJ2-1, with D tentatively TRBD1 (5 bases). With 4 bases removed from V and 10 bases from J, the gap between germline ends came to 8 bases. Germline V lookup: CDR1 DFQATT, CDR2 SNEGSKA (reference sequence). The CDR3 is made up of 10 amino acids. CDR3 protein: CSAKGYEQFF. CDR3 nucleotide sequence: TGCAGTGCTAAGGGGTACGAGCAGTTCTTC.